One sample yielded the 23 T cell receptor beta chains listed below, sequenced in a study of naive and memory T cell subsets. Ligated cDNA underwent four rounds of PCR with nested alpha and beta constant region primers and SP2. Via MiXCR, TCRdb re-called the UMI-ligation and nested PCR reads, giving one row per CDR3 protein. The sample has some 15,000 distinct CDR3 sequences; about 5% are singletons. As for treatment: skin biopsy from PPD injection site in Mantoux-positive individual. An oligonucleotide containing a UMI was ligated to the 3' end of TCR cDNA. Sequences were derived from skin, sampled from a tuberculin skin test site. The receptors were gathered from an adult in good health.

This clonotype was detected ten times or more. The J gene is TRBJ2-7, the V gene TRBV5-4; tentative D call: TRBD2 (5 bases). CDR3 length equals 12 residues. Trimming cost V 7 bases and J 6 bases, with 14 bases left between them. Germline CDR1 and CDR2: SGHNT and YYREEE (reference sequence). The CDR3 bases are TGTGCCAGCGGAGGAGACGGAATCGAGCAGTACTTC. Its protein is CASGGDGIEQYF.

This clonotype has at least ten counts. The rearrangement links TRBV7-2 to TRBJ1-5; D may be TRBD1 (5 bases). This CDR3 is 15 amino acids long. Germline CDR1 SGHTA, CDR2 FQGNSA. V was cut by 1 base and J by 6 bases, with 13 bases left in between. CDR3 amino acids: CASSLGVGARQPQHF. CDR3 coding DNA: TGTGCCAGCAGCTTAGGGGTTGGGGCTCGTCAGCCCCAGCATTTT.

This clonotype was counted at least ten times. For the CDR3, the DNA is TGTGCCAGCAGCTTAGTCCAAAACTATGGCTACACCTTC. This gives the protein CASSLVQNYGYTF. This chain links TRBV7-2 with TRBJ1-2; the D is unclear. Trimming removed 1 base at V and 2 bases at J, with 5 bases between. This CDR3 is built from 13 residues. Germline CDR1 SGHTA, CDR2 FQGNSA.

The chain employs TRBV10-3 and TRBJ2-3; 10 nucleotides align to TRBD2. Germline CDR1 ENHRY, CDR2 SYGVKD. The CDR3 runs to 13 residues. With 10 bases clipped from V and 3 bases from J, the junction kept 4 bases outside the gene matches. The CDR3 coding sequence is TGTGCCACCAAGCGGGGGGGGACAGATACGCAGTATTTT. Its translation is CATKRGGTDTQYF.

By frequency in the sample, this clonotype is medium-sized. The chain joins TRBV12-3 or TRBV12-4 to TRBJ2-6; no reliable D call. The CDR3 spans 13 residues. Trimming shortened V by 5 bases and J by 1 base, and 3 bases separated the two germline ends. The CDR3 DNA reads TGTGCCAGCAGTAATTCTGGGGCCAACGTCCTGACTTTC. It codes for CASSNSGANVLTF.

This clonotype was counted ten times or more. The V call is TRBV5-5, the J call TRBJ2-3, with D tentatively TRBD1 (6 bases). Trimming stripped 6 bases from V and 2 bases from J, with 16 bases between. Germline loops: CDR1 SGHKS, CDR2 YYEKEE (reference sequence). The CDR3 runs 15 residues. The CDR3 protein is CASTFGQITTDTQYF. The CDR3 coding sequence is TGTGCCAGCACCTTTGGACAGATTACCACAGATACGCAGTATTTT.

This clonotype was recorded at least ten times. The CDR3 region has the DNA TGTGCCAGCAGTTACTTCCAGGGAAGATGGGAGACCCAGTACTTC. Amino acid sequence: CASSYFQGRWETQYF. J is TRBJ2-5 and V is TRBV6-2 or TRBV6-3; a possible D gene is TRBD1 (5 bases). The CDR3 is 15 amino acids. Germline lookup yields CDR1 MNHEY and CDR2 SVGEGT. Trimming left V 1 base short and J 5 bases short, with 14 bases between.

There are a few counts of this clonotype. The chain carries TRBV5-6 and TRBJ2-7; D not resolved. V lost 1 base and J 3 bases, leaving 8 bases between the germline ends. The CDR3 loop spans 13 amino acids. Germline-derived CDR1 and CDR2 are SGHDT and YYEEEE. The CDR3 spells CASSLRTDYEQYF. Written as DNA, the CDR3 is TGTGCCAGCAGCTTGAGAACAGACTACGAGCAGTACTTC.

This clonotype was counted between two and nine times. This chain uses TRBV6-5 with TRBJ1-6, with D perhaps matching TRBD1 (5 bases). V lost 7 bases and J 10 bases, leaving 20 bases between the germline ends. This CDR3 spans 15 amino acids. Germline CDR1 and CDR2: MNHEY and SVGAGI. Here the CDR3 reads CASTSSGGSGSPLHF. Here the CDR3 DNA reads TGTGCCAGCACTTCCTCCGGGGGTTCAGGCTCACCCCTCCACTTT.

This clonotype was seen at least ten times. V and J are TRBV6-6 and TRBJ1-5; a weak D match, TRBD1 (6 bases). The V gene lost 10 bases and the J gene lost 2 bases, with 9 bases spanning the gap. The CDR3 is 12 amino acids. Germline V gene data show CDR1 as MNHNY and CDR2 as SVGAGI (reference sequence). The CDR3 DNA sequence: TGTGCCATCCGACAGGGCAATCAGCCCCAGCATTTT. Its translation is CAIRQGNQPQHF.

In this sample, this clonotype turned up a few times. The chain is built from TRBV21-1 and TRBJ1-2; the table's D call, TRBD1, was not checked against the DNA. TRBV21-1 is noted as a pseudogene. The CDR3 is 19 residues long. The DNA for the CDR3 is TGTGCCAGCAGCAAAGGGGTCGATTATAGCTTGACTCCCCTCTATGGCTACACCTTC. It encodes CASSKGVDYSLTPLYGYTF.

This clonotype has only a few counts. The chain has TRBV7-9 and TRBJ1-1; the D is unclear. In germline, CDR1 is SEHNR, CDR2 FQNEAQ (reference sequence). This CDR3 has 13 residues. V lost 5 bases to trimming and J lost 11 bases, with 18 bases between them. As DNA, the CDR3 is TGTGCCAGCAGCGACTCTCTTCGCGGGGAGGCTTTCTTT. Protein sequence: CASSDSLRGEAFF.

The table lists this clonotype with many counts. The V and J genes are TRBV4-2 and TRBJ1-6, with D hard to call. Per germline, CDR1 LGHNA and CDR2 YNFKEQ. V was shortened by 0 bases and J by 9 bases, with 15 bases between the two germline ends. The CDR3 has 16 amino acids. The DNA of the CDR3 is TGTGCCAGCAGCCAAGACTCAGGCCGATCCCCTTCACCCCTCCACTTT. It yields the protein CASSQDSGRSPSPLHF.

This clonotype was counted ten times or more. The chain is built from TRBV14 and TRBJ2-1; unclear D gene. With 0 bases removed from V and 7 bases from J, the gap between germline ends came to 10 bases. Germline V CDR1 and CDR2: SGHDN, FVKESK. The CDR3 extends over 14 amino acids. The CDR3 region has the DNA TGTGCCAGCAGCCAAGAAGAAGTGCTAAATGAGCAGTTCTTC. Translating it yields CASSQEEVLNEQFF.

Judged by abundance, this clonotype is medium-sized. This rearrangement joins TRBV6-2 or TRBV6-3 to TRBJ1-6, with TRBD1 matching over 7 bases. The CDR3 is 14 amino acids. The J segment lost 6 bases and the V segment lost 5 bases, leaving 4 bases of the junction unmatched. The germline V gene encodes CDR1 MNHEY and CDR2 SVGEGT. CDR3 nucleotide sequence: TGTGCCAGCAGTCGCAACAGGGGTAATTCACCCCTCCACTTT. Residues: CASSRNRGNSPLHF.

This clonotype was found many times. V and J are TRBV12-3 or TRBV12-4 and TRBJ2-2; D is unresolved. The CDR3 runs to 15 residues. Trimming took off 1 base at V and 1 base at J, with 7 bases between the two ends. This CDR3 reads CASSLGARNTGELFF. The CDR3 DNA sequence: TGTGCCAGCAGTTTAGGTGCCAGGAACACCGGGGAGCTGTTTTTT.

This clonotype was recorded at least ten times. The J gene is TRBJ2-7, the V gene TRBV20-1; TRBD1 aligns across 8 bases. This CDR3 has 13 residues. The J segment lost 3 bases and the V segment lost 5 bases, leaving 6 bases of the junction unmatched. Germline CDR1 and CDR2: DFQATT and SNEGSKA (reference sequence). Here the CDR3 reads CSAGGQGNYEQYF. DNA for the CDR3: TGCAGTGCTGGAGGACAGGGTAACTACGAGCAGTACTTC.

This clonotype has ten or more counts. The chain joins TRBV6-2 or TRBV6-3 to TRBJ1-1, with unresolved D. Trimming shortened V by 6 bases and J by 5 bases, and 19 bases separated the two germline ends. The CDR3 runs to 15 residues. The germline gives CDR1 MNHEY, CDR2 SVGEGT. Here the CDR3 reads CASRVGSSYQTEAFF. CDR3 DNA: TGTGCCAGCAGGGTAGGGTCCTCCTACCAAACTGAAGCTTTCTTT.

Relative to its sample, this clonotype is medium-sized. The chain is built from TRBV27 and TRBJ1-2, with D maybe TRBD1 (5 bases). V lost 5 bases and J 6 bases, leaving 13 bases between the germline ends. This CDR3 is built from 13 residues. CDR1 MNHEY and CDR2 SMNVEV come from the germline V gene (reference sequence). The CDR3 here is CASSPQGRNGYTF. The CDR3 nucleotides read TGTGCCAGCAGTCCGCAGGGTCGAAATGGCTACACCTTC.

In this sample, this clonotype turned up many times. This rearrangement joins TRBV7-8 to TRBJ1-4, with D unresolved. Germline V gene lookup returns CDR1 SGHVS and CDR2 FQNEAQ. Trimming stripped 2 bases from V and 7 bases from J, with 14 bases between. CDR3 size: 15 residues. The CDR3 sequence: CASSLTFGSIEKLFF. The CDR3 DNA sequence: TGTGCCAGCAGCTTAACGTTCGGGTCGATTGAAAAACTGTTTTTT. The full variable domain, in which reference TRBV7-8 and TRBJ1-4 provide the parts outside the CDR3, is GAGVSQSPRYKVAKRGQDVALRCDPISGHVSLFWYQQALGQGPEFLTYFQNEAQLDKSGLPSDRFFAERPEGSVSTLKIQRTQQEDSAVYLCASSLTFGSIEKLFFGSGTQLSVL.

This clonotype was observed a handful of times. The DNA for the CDR3 is TGCAGTGCCCTGGGACAGGGGGCGAGTGGCTACACCTTC. The encoded protein is CSALGQGASGYTF. This chain uses TRBV20-1 with TRBJ1-2, with 12 bases matching TRBD1. This CDR3 spans 13 amino acids. After removal of 6 bases from V and 7 bases from J, the junction contained 6 bases not matched to a gene. Looked up from germline, CDR1 is DFQATT and CDR2 is SNEGSKA (reference sequence).

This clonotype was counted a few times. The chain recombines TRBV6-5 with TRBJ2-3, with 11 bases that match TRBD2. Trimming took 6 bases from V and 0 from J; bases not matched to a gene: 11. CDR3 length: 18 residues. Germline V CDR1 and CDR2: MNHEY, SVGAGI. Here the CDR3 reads CASRPQFWTSGSTDTQYF. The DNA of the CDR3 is TGTGCCAGCAGGCCTCAGTTCTGGACTAGCGGGAGCACAGATACGCAGTATTTT.

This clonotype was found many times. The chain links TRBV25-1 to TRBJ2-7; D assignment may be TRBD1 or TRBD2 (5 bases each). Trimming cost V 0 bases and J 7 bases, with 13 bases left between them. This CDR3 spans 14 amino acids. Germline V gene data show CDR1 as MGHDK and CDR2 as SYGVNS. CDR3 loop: CASSEYLGEGEQYF. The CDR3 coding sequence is TGTGCCAGCAGTGAATATTTGGGGGAAGGGGAGCAGTACTTC.